The 19 T cell receptor beta chains below come from one sample, sequenced in a study of human T cells and chemical hapten exposure. TCRdb re-called the RACE reads through MiXCR, storing one row per CDR3 protein. The profile covers about 98,000 distinct CDR3 sequences, with 11% appearing a single time and approximately 3.3% taken by the ten largest. Time point described: pre-sensitization, week 0. Regarding treatment: therapeutic diphenylcyclopropenone sensitization with weekly scalp DPC. Sequences were derived from whole blood, sampled in connection with sensitization to the hapten diphenylcyclopropenone (DPC). The receptors come from a woman aged 55-69 years with alopecia areata. Some clones in this sample may be carry-over from other donors' samples.

This sequence joins TRBV2 and TRBJ1-2; 7 bases fit TRBD1. This CDR3 has 14 amino acids. Trimming removed 4 bases from V and 2 bases from J; junction bases left unmatched: 4. The germline gives CDR1 SNHLY, CDR2 FYNNEI. Here the CDR3 reads CASSGDRWNYGYTF. Here the CDR3 DNA reads TGTGCCAGCAGTGGGGACAGATGGAACTATGGCTACACCTTC. Filled out from reference TRBV2 and TRBJ1-2, the complete variable domain reads EPEVTQTPSHQVTQMGQEVILRCVPISNHLYFYWYRQILGQKVEFLVSFYNNEISEKSEIFDDQFSVERPDGSNFTLKIRSTKLEDSAMYFCASSGDRWNYGYTFGSGTRLTVV.

This clonotype occurred a few times. The chain links TRBV10-3 to TRBJ2-5; possible D gene TRBD1, 5 bases. V gave up 0 bases and J gave up 5 bases, with 13 bases separating them. The CDR3 runs to 15 residues. CDR1 and CDR2 (germline): ENHRY, SYGVKD. The CDR3 DNA sequence: TGTGCCATCAGTGAGTCAGCAGGGAATTGGGAGACCCAGTACTTC. This encodes CAISESAGNWETQYF.

This clonotype was detected many times. The chain is built from TRBV7-9 and TRBJ2-5; the D gene is possibly TRBD2 (5 bases). Germline V CDR1 and CDR2: SEHNR, FQNEAQ (reference sequence). Trimming stripped 6 bases from V and 6 bases from J, with 17 bases between. This CDR3 has 14 residues. The CDR3 loop is CASSSTGNLKTQYF. As DNA, the CDR3 is TGTGCCAGCAGTAGCACGGGGAACTTGAAGACCCAGTACTTC.

This clonotype showed up just a few times. The CDR3 DNA reads TGTGCCAGCACAAGCCCGACGGACAACTATGGCTACACCTTC. This sequence encodes CASTSPTDNYGYTF. The chain uses TRBV27 and TRBJ1-2; D is unresolved. V gave up 7 bases and J gave up 2 bases, with 14 bases separating them. The CDR3 runs 14 residues. CDR1 is MNHEY, CDR2 SMNVEV, per germline (reference sequence).

This clonotype showed up just a few times. This chain connects TRBV6-1 to TRBJ1-1; TRBD1 is a possible D gene (5 bases). This CDR3 is built from 15 residues. CDR1 is MNHNS and CDR2 is SASEGT in the germline V gene. Trimming shortened V by 4 bases and J by 4 bases, and 16 bases separated the two germline ends. CDR3 region: CASSATGRPVTEAFF. The CDR3 DNA is TGTGCCAGCAGTGCGACGGGACGGCCAGTCACTGAAGCTTTCTTT.

This sequence joins TRBV6-5 and TRBJ1-6; weak D call: TRBD1 (6 bases). V lost 7 bases, J lost 6 bases, and 10 bases lay in between. The CDR3 is 13 residues long. Germline CDR1 reads MNHEY; CDR2 reads SVGAGI. This CDR3 is CASNRGGNSPLHF. For the CDR3, the DNA is TGTGCCAGCAACAGAGGGGGTAATTCACCCCTCCACTTT.

The sample holds many counts of this clonotype. V usage is TRBV18 and J usage is TRBJ2-7; 9 positions match TRBD1. The V gene end was trimmed by 6 bases and the J gene end by 4 bases; junction bases not matched to a gene: 7. The CDR3 has 14 amino acids. CDR1 and CDR2 from the germline V gene are KGHSH and LQKENI. CDR3 loop: CASSQGTGPYEQYF. The CDR3 nucleotides read TGTGCCAGCTCCCAGGGGACAGGGCCGTACGAGCAGTACTTC.

This clonotype was detected many times. The chain employs TRBV5-1 and TRBJ1-3; D unclear. The CDR3 loop spans 14 amino acids. The V gene lost 4 bases and the J gene lost 0 bases, with 8 bases spanning the gap. From germline, CDR1 is SGHRS and CDR2 YFSETQ. The CDR3 DNA reads TGCGCCAGCAGCCCCTCGTCCTCTGGAAACACCATATATTTT. This translates into CASSPSSSGNTIYF.

This clonotype was counted at least ten times. The final CDR3 position lacks the conserved phenylalanine or tryptophan, pointing to a likely read error. The DNA is omitted, as the CDR3 cannot be located on it reliably, and the CDR3 follows TCRdb's listing. The chain recombines TRBV2 with TRBJ1-2; no check of the table's D call, TRBD1, against the DNA was made. Germline V gene data show CDR1 as SNHLY and CDR2 as FYNNEI. A total of 12 residues make up the CDR3, ends included. CDR3 in amino acids: CASSEEYRDITR.

The V call is TRBV18, the J call TRBJ2-4, with a possible D match to TRBD1 (5 bases). The V and J ends lost 3 bases and 6 bases respectively, with 12 bases between them. Germline V lookup: CDR1 KGHSH, CDR2 LQKENI. This CDR3 comprises 14 residues. The CDR3 region has the DNA TGTGCCAGCTCACCGTTAGACAGTGTAAACATTCAGTACTTC. As protein: CASSPLDSVNIQYF.

This clonotype has ten or more counts. The chain recombines TRBV5-1 with TRBJ1-1, with 7 nucleotides matching TRBD1. CDR1 SGHRS and CDR2 YFSETQ come from the germline V gene. The CDR3 loop spans 14 amino acids. J gave up 4 bases and V 0 bases, and 3 bases lay outside the gene matches. CDR3 amino acids: CASSLAQGGTEAFF. The DNA of the CDR3 is TGCGCCAGCAGCTTGGCCCAGGGGGGCACTGAAGCTTTCTTT. Drawing the rest from reference TRBV5-1 and TRBJ1-1, the complete variable domain is KAGVTQTPRYLIKTRGQQVTLSCSPISGHRSVSWYQQTPGQGLQFLFEYFSETQRNKGNFPGRFSGRQFSNSRSEMNVSTLELGDSALYLCASSLAQGGTEAFFGQGTRLTVV.

The sample holds many counts of this clonotype. J is TRBJ2-3 and V is TRBV4-2; no clear D gene. Germline values: CDR1 LGHNA, CDR2 YNFKEQ. The CDR3 is made up of 14 amino acids. The V gene lost 4 bases and the J gene lost 8 bases, with 16 bases spanning the gap. Written as DNA, the CDR3 is TGTGCCAGCAGCCCAGACCGTATCATGAGTACGCAGTATTTT. Translated, it gives CASSPDRIMSTQYF.

This clonotype was recorded a few times. The V gene is TRBV7-3, the J gene TRBJ2-1; 12 bases map to TRBD2. The germline V gene encodes CDR1 SGHTA and CDR2 FQGTGA. V was pared by 4 bases and J by 4 bases, with 5 bases of the junction left unmatched. This CDR3 is 16 amino acids long. The CDR3 sequence is CASSSRLAGAYNEQFF. In DNA, the CDR3 is TGTGCCAGCAGCTCCCGACTAGCGGGGGCGTACAATGAGCAGTTCTTC.

This chain links TRBV9 with TRBJ2-7, with D maybe TRBD1 (5 bases). Trimming left V 0 bases short and J 2 bases short, with 12 bases between. This CDR3 comprises 15 residues. CDR1 is SGDLS, CDR2 YYNGEE, per germline. DNA for the CDR3: TGTGCCAGCAGCGTAGCTGCAGGGTGGGCCTACGAGCAGTACTTC. Encoded protein: CASSVAAGWAYEQYF.

This clonotype has a count of ten or more. J is TRBJ2-4 and V is TRBV11-2; D may be TRBD1 or TRBD2 (5 bases each). Trimming took 1 base from V and 0 from J, leaving 19 bases between them. In germline, CDR1 is SGHAT, CDR2 FQNNGV. This CDR3 is 19 amino acids long. The CDR3: CASSLGSPGPTLAKNIQYF. CDR3 bases: TGTGCCAGCAGCTTAGGGAGTCCGGGACCAACGCTAGCCAAAAACATTCAGTACTTC.

The chain joins TRBV2 to TRBJ1-1, with 9 bases that match TRBD1. The CDR3 consists of 13 residues. Germline V CDR1 and CDR2: SNHLY, FYNNEI. Trimming at V came to 6 bases and at J to 5 bases, leaving 4 bases not matched to a gene. CDR3 residues: CASRRTGDTEAFF. DNA of the CDR3: TGTGCCAGCAGAAGGACAGGGGATACTGAAGCTTTCTTT.

The chain carries TRBV4-1 and TRBJ2-7; tentative D call: TRBD2 (5 bases). The germline CDR1 and CDR2 sequences are MGHRA and YSYEKL. V was cut by 0 bases and J by 4 bases, with 13 bases left in between. The CDR3 is 15 amino acids. CDR3 coding DNA: TGCGCCAGCAGCCAAGATCCTGTGGGAGTTTACGAGCAGTACTTC. Translation gives CASSQDPVGVYEQYF.

This chain links TRBV12-3 or TRBV12-4 with TRBJ1-1; D unresolved. CDR3 size: 14 residues. The V end lost 5 bases, the J end lost 0 bases, and 10 bases lay between the germline ends. DNA of the CDR3: TGTGCCAGCAGTCCGCATAATATGAACACTGAAGCTTTCTTT. Translated, it gives CASSPHNMNTEAFF.

V usage is TRBV11-2 and J usage is TRBJ2-5; D remains ambiguous. Germline CDR1 and CDR2: SGHAT and FQNNGV. This CDR3 is 14 amino acids long. Trimming removed 1 base at V and 5 bases at J, with 11 bases between. The CDR3 DNA is TGTGCCAGCAGCTTAGGGCTGGCCAAGGAGACCCAGTACTTC. Translating it yields CASSLGLAKETQYF. The full variable domain, rest sourced from reference TRBV11-2 and TRBJ2-5, is EAGVAQSPRYKIIEKRQSVAFWCNPISGHATLYWYQQILGQGPKLLIQFQNNGVVDDSQLPKDRFSAERLKGVDSTLKIQPAKLEDSAVYLCASSLGLAKETQYFGPGTRLLVL.